This T cell receptor (beta chain) appears in the sequencing data of a study of naive and memory T cell subsets. Four PCR rounds used nested alpha and beta constant region primers plus the SP2 primer. TCRdb re-analysed the UMI-ligation and nested PCR reads in MiXCR, keeping a single row per CDR3 protein. The sample has some 21,000 distinct CDR3 sequences, roughly 5.5% seen once; the top ten hold over 5%. With respect to this clonotype: Its antigen is unknown.

General study results and limits: Both skin biopsy types reportedly yielded TCRs, tuberculin sites far more.

This sample's treatment: skin biopsy from PPD injection site in Mantoux-positive individual. An oligonucleotide containing a UMI was ligated to the 3' end of TCR cDNA. Reverse transcription used DNase-treated unsorted total RNA, aiming for roughly 1 to 1000 ng. There are 15 residues in the CDR3. Germline V gene sequence: CDR1 SGHTA, CDR2 FQGNSA. V dropped 0 bases and J dropped 2 bases, with 11 bases sitting between them. This TCR was recovered from an adult in good health. The genes are TRBV7-2 and TRBJ2-7, with D hard to call. The specimen comprised skin, sampled from a tuberculin skin test site. The DNA of the CDR3 is TGTGCCAGCAGCTTAGCCGACCACCGGGCCTACGAGCAGTACTTC. It encodes CASSLADHRAYEQYF.